This TCR beta chain stems from a study of blood T cells in healthy people across ages. This clonotype has more than one count but fewer than ten. Primers used in a second PCR of about 6 to 11 cycles were a sample-barcoded 5' primer and a J-beta primer mix. Each cDNA molecule was tagged by a template-switch adaptor that had 12 random nucleotides. Using its own MiXCR run on the 5' RACE reads, TCRdb lists one record per CDR3 protein. The profile shows about 1.1 million distinct CDR3 sequences, about two fifths of them singletons. Germline CDR1 and CDR2: SQVTM and ANQGSEA. V gave up 3 bases and J gave up 1 base; unmatched junction bases: 16. This CDR3 is 18 amino acids long.

Sequenced material: blood. The receptor's source is a young man in good health. V and J are TRBV29-1 and TRBJ2-5, with 8 nucleotides matching TRBD1. CDR3 nucleotides: TGCAGCGTTGATCTAGACAGGGGTCTAAGACGGGTCCAAGAGACCCAGTACTTC. It translates to CSVDLDRGLRRVQETQYF.